This paragraph reports one TCR beta chain. What it binds is not known. The CDR3 is 14 residues long. V lost 2 bases to trimming and J lost 7 bases, with 14 bases between them. Germline V CDR1 and CDR2: GTSNPN, SVGIG (reference sequence). This sample was included in a study of T cell responses to AZD1222 COVID-19 vaccine. Generated by immunoSEQ multiplex PCR, the TCRdb table keeps only in-frame clones and is missing some. The sample carries approximately 150,000 clones, over 75% recorded once. Study-wide results and caveats: Donor demographics were predominantly white British with a female majority; clonal diversity may be underestimated.

The sample in question was peripheral blood, obtained on day 0 of AZD1222 vaccination. The chain couples TRBV30 to TRBJ1-4; D remains ambiguous. The sequence derives from an adult in good health. CDR3 sequence: CAWSQWGSGEKLFF. CDR3 sequence (DNA): TGTGCCTGGAGTCAATGGGGTAGTGGTGAAAAACTGTTTTTT. The whole variable domain, remainder taken from reference TRBV30 and TRBJ1-4, is SQTIHQWPATLVQPVGSPLSLECTVEGTSNPNLYWYRQAAGRGLQLLFYSVGIGQISSEVPQNLSASRPQDRQFILSSKKLLLSDSGFYLCAWSQWGSGEKLFFGSGTQLSVL.